This section outlines one T cell receptor (beta chain) sequence together with its context. TCRdb recomputed calls from the 5' RACE reads with MiXCR, one row per CDR3 protein. The sample lists about 1.7 million distinct CDR3 sequences; less than 40% were seen once. The data were taken from a study of identical twins. Per the germline V gene, CDR1 is MDHEN and CDR2 is SYDVKM. The CDR3 runs 17 residues. Trimming removed 1 base from V and 0 bases from J, with 16 bases in between. Sequenced: cord blood. The clonotype comes from a newborn girl in good health. The J gene is TRBJ2-7, the V gene TRBV28; D remains unclear. The CDR3 bases are TGTGCCAGCAGTTTATTCCCCCGGACGGGTACCTCCTACGAGCAGTACTTC. Protein product: CASSLFPRTGTSYEQYF. Using reference TRBV28 and TRBJ2-7 for the parts outside the CDR3, the full variable domain is DVKVTQSSRYLVKRTGEKVFLECVQDMDHENMFWYRQDPGLGLRLIYFSYDVKMKEKGDIPEGYSVSREKKERFSLILESASTNQTSMYLCASSLFPRTGTSYEQYFGPGTRLTVT.